Below are 3 T cell receptor beta chains sequenced from a single sample in a study of read filtering for tumor transcriptome and immune sequencing. Molecular barcoded adaptors covering alpha/delta and beta/gamma chains were used on about 390 ng RNA. A single record per CDR3 protein comes from TCRdb applying MiXCR to the reads. This table holds approximately 62,000 distinct CDR3 sequences, around 20% found once. Sequenced material: a population of CD138-negative cells sorted from bone marrow. Source of these receptors: a donor at least 40 years old with multiple myeloma.

Turning to this clonotype: This sequence may be a read error, since a much larger clone differs from it by one base. This rearrangement joins TRBV6-1 to TRBJ2-5; 8 bases match TRBD2. This CDR3 spans 14 amino acids. With 7 bases clipped from V and 7 bases from J, the junction kept 11 bases outside the gene matches. CDR1 and CDR2 (germline): MNHNS, SASEGT. CDR3 in amino acids: CASTRRVGGGTQYF. The CDR3, as DNA: TGTGCCAGCACCCGCAGGGTCGGGGGGGGGACCCAGTACTTC.

In its sample, this clonotype was seen many times. Here the CDR3 DNA reads TGCAGTGCTAGAGTCCAAGGGATGGCGGCCGGGGAGCTGTTTTTT. Its translation: CSARVQGMAAGELFF. The V gene is TRBV20-1, the J gene TRBJ2-2; no definite D call. The CDR3 sequence is 15 residues long. The germline V gene encodes CDR1 DFQATT and CDR2 SNEGSKA (reference sequence). With 1 base removed from V and 6 bases from J, the gap between germline ends came to 15 bases.

This clonotype came up many times. The chain joins TRBV5-1 to TRBJ2-3, with a tentative D call TRBD2 (5 bases). The CDR3 sequence is 16 residues long. Germline V gene sequence: CDR1 SGHRS, CDR2 YFSETQ. The V and J ends lost 1 base and 7 bases respectively, with 19 bases between them. The CDR3 reads CASSLRPSSDLHTQYF. CDR3 in DNA: TGCGCCAGCAGCTTGAGGCCGAGTAGCGACCTACATACGCAGTATTTT.